The rows below give T cell receptor beta chains drawn from one sample of a study of read filtering for tumor transcriptome and immune sequencing. MiXCR was run by TCRdb on the reads, yielding one entry per CDR3 protein. Of roughly 24,000 distinct CDR3 sequences in the sample, approximately 13% are singletons; the top ten hold around three fifths. The sequenced material came from a population of CD138-negative cells sorted from bone marrow. The source of these receptors is a donor aged 40 or over with multiple myeloma. CDR3s include the opening cysteine and the closing phenylalanine or tryptophan.

V	J	CDR3
TRBV9	TRBJ1-3	CASSVEGGSGNTIYF
TRBV30	TRBJ2-3	CARSPERTDTQYF
TRBV7-3	TRBJ2-1	CASSKDGLAGSNEQFF
TRBV5-1	TRBJ1-1	CASSLQNTEAFF
TRBV7-9	TRBJ2-1	CASSLSKVEQFF
TRBV7-9	TRBJ2-5	CASSFISGRQETQYF
TRBV6-2/TRBV6-3	TRBJ2-5	CASTERTGGETQYF
TRBV5-1	TRBJ2-1	CASSLSGTSGFNEQFF
TRBV7-9	TRBJ1-5	CASSSTKGNQPQHF
TRBV20-1	TRBJ1-5	CSAKGVRQPQHF
TRBV7-9	TRBJ2-1	CASSLMGHSDEQFF
TRBV20-1	TRBJ2-1	CSARDSGFTSGLAGEGSYNEQFF
TRBV5-1	TRBJ2-5	CASSREAGAEETQYF
TRBV18	TRBJ1-1	CASSPSMGGNTEAFF
TRBV28	TRBJ2-1	CASKNPGLASLDEQFF
TRBV28	TRBJ2-2	CASSSITGRTGELFF
TRBV15	TRBJ1-1	CATSILQGDTEAFF
TRBV21-1	TRBJ2-7	CASSSQAPRSYEQYF
TRBV20-1	TRBJ2-3	CSVPEAGTIDTQYF
TRBV6-5	TRBJ2-3	CASSYSLASGQSTDTQYF
TRBV28	TRBJ2-1	CASTRGLNEQFF
TRBV5-4	TRBJ2-3	CASTVSGSTDTQYF
TRBV28	TRBJ2-7	CASSSGSYEQYF
TRBV19	TRBJ2-1	CASSIITGTENEQFF
TRBV18	TRBJ2-2	CASSPPGTLFF